This entry lists 2 T cell receptor beta chains sequenced from one sample in a study of cytomegalovirus exposure and HLA in healthy donors. The PCR made use of 60 Vbeta and 13 Jbeta primers. Clones were read by immunoSEQ multiplex PCR, and TCRdb kept only the in-frame ones, dropping some. The sample shows roughly 200,000 clones, around 88% of them seen only once. Material: PBMCs. All receptors come from a woman in her twenties or thirties in good health and CMV-seronegative.

The CDR3 region is CASSVRERGGREQYF. CDR3 nucleotide sequence: TGTGCCAGCAGCGTCCGGGAGCGTGGGGGGAGGGAGCAGTACTTC. This chain uses TRBV5-6 with TRBJ2-7; a weak D match, TRBD2 (6 bases). Germline V gene lookup returns CDR1 SGHDT and CDR2 YYEEEE. V lost 4 bases to trimming and J lost 7 bases, with 21 bases between them. This CDR3 region has 15 residues.

The table lists this clone with a few counts. The V and J genes are TRBV7-3 and TRBJ2-2, with 13 bases matching TRBD2. V lost 5 bases and J lost 5; bases outside the gene matches: 2. The CDR3 covers 15 residues. Germline CDR1 and CDR2: SGHTA and FQGTGA. CDR3 bases: TGTGCCAGCAGCCAGACTAGCGGGGGGACCGGGGAGCTGTTTTTT. The encoded protein is CASSQTSGGTGELFF.